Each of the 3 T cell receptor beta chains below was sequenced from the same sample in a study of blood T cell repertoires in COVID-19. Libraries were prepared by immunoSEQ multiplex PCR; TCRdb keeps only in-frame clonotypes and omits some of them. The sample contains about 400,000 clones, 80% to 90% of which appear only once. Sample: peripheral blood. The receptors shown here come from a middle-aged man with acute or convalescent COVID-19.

The CDR3 DNA reads TGTGCCAGCAGCTCATGGACAGCCCCGGGTGAGCAGTTCTTC. Its protein is CASSSWTAPGEQFF. V gene TRBV9 combines with J gene TRBJ2-1, with TRBD1 as a possible D gene (6 bases). The germline CDR1 and CDR2 sequences are SGDLS and YYNGEE. With 4 bases removed from V and 9 bases from J, the gap between germline ends came to 17 bases. The CDR3 runs 14 residues.

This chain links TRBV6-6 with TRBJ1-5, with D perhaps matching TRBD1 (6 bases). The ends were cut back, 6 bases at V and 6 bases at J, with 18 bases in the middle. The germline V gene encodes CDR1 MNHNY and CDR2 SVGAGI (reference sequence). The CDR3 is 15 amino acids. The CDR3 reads CASSQPLQGIQPQHF. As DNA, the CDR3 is TGTGCCAGCAGCCAACCGCTACAGGGAATTCAGCCCCAGCATTTT.

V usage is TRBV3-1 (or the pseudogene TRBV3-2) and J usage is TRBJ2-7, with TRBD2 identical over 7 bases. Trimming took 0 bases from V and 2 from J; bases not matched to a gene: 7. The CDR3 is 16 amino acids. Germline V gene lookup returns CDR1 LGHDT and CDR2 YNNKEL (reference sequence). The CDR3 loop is CASSQDWGGGAYEQYF. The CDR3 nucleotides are TGTGCCAGCAGCCAAGATTGGGGCGGGGGAGCCTACGAGCAGTACTTC.